Following are 5 T cell receptor beta chains from one sample sequenced in a study of vaccination effects on CD4 cells after COVID-19. Within the ViraFEST assay, antigen-specific CD4+ T cells underwent expansion with viral peptide pools prior to sequencing. Cells that had been cultured for nine to eleven days were the source of isolated CD4+ T cells. All study participants received two doses of BNT162b2 or mRNA-1273 vaccine. The assay was immunoSEQ multiplex PCR, and TCRdb's table has in-frame clones only and misses some. Of 30,000 to 40,000 clones in the sample, 65% to 75% were seen once. The antigens of these receptors remain unknown. The sequencing used CD4+ T cells from PBMCs cultured with HCoV-229E spike peptides, collected after COVID-19 vaccination. The receptors were sampled from a human donor who received a COVID-19 vaccine.

The chain links TRBV27 to TRBJ1-5, with D unresolved. This CDR3 has 10 residues. Germline V lookup: CDR1 MNHEY, CDR2 SMNVEV (reference sequence). Trimming took 5 bases from V and 6 from J, leaving 2 bases between them. The CDR3 protein is CASSVQPQHF. The DNA for the CDR3 is TGTGCCAGCAGTGTTCAGCCCCAGCATTTT.

This clone occurred many times. The chain recombines TRBV12-3 or TRBV12-4 with TRBJ2-7; 15 bases align to TRBD2. The ends lost 5 bases at V and 11 bases at J; junction bases unmatched: 4. This CDR3 has 13 residues. Here the CDR3 DNA reads TGTGCCAGCAGTGGTGGGACTAGCGGGAGGAAGTACTTC. This gives the protein CASSGGTSGRKYF.

This chain uses TRBV28 with TRBJ2-1; TRBD2 matches 12 bases. The CDR3 runs 17 residues. In germline, CDR1 is MDHEN, CDR2 SYDVKM. Trimming took 0 bases from V and 10 from J; bases not matched to a gene: 10. The CDR3 DNA follows: TGTGCCAGCAGTTTATGGTCCCTAGCGGGAGGGCCCGGGGAGCAGTTCTTC. This gives the protein CASSLWSLAGGPGEQFF.

The rearrangement joins TRBV4-2 to TRBJ1-2, with D hard to call. The CDR3 covers 15 residues. Looked up from germline, CDR1 is LGHNA and CDR2 is YNFKEQ. The V end was cut by 0 bases, the J end by 5 bases, with 13 bases between. The CDR3 DNA is TGTGCCAGCAGCCAAGATTACCAGGCGTCATATGGCTACACCTTC. The encoded protein is CASSQDYQASYGYTF.

This clone was counted only a few times. The chain combines TRBV15 with TRBJ1-3; D is unresolved. The V end lost 6 bases, the J end lost 2 bases, and 11 bases lay between the germline ends. Germline lookup yields CDR1 LNHNV and CDR2 YYDKDF (reference sequence). This CDR3 is 14 amino acids long. The CDR3 protein is CATSLGDPGNTIYF. The DNA of the CDR3 is TGTGCCACCAGTTTAGGCGATCCTGGAAACACCATATATTTT.